Shown below are 4 T cell receptor beta chains from a single sample sequenced in a study of T cells in localized non-small cell lung cancer. Profiled with immunoSEQ multiplex PCR; TCRdb holds only in-frame clones, not every one. This sample has roughly 34,000 clones, with about nine tenths found just once. The source was peripheral blood, collected before any cancer treatment. The receptors originated from a male donor older than 55 with stage III lung adenocarcinoma.

The chain employs TRBV10-3 and TRBJ2-7; 11 bases align to TRBD1. V was clipped by 3 bases and J by 6 bases; unmatched bases: 10. This CDR3 region has 16 residues. Germline-derived CDR1 and CDR2 are ENHRY and SYGVKD. The CDR3 bases are TGTGCCATCAGTGACCCCGCGGACAGGGGGCGGAGCGAGCAGTACTTC. Translated, it gives CAISDPADRGRSEQYF.

V and J are TRBV19 and TRBJ1-1; D is uncertain. Germline V gene data show CDR1 as LNHDA and CDR2 as SQIVND (reference sequence). The length of the CDR3 is 15 residues. Trimming removed 7 bases at V and 1 base at J, with 16 bases between. As DNA, the CDR3 is TGTGCCAGTATGGGGATTGATTCGGGGAACACTGAAGCTTTCTTT. Protein: CASMGIDSGNTEAFF.

V is TRBV6-4 and J is TRBJ2-2; possible D gene TRBD2, 5 bases. This CDR3 contains 12 residues. Trimming cost V 2 bases and J 7 bases, with 5 bases left between them. Germline V lookup: CDR1 MRHNA, CDR2 SNTAGT. Here the CDR3 DNA reads TGTGCCAGCAGTGACGGAGGCGGGGAGCTGTTTTTT. Amino acid sequence: CASSDGGGELFF.

The table lists this clone with a few counts. The chain combines TRBV19 with TRBJ1-5, with a possible D match to TRBD1 (5 bases). The CDR3 is 14 amino acids. Deletions cut 9 bases from V and 6 bases from J, with 18 bases between. CDR1 and CDR2 from the germline V gene are LNHDA and SQIVND (reference sequence). The CDR3, as DNA: TGTGCCAGCCAGGCAGGTTGGGGGATTCAGCCCCAGCATTTT. Translated: CASQAGWGIQPQHF.